What follows are 20 T cell receptor beta chains derived from one specimen sequenced in a study of CD8 T cells in ankylosing spondylitis. MiXCR, applied by TCRdb to the 5' RACE reads, yields one record per CDR3 protein. Seen here are 150,000 to 250,000 distinct CDR3 sequences, over 10% observed once, and the top ten hold approximately 15%. Sequenced: blood, either unsorted or a sorted T cell fraction (not recorded which). These receptors all come from a male donor with ankylosing spondylitis or in good health (not recorded which).

The rearrangement links TRBV7-6 to TRBJ2-3; 8 bases align to TRBD2. From germline, CDR1 is SGHVS and CDR2 FNYEAQ. After removal of 3 bases from V and 2 bases from J, the junction contained 4 bases not matched to a gene. CDR3 length: 15 residues. As DNA, the CDR3 is TGTGCCAGCAGCTTTAGCGGGGCCTTCACAGATACGCAGTATTTT. Translation gives CASSFSGAFTDTQYF.

This chain links TRBV18 with TRBJ2-1, with 8 positions matching TRBD1. The trim removed 4 bases at V and 7 bases at J, leaving 0 bases unmatched. The CDR3 consists of 12 residues. Germline V gene data show CDR1 as KGHSH and CDR2 as LQKENI. The CDR3 reads CASSRTGNEQFF. As DNA, the CDR3 is TGTGCCAGCTCACGGACAGGGAATGAGCAGTTCTTC.

This chain links TRBV3-1 with TRBJ1-1, with D unclear. Germline V gives CDR1 LGHDT, CDR2 YNNKEL (reference sequence). Between the trimmed V and J ends, which lost 0 bases and 8 bases, there was a span of 16 bases. There are 15 residues in the CDR3. The DNA of the CDR3 is TGTGCCAGCAGCCAAGAGACACGGTGGCCAGCCGAAGCTTTCTTT. This gives the protein CASSQETRWPAEAFF.

This clonotype was found a few times. V gene TRBV5-1 combines with J gene TRBJ2-1; 7 bases fit TRBD2. The germline gives CDR1 SGHRS, CDR2 YFSETQ. The J segment lost 7 bases and the V segment lost 1 base, leaving 8 bases of the junction unmatched. The CDR3 sequence is 15 residues long. The CDR3, as DNA: TGCGCCAGCAGCTTGACCGCTAGCGGCGATAATGAGCAGTTCTTC. Translating it yields CASSLTASGDNEQFF.

This chain connects TRBV20-1 to TRBJ2-7; 9 nucleotides agree with TRBD2. CDR3 length: 13 amino acids. Germline V gives CDR1 DFQATT, CDR2 SNEGSKA (reference sequence). J lost 3 bases, V lost 6 bases, and 6 bases had no gene match. The CDR3 reads CSAQREAFYEQYF. DNA of the CDR3: TGCAGTGCCCAGCGGGAGGCGTTCTACGAGCAGTACTTC.

This clonotype was seen at least ten times. J is TRBJ1-2 and V is TRBV12-3 or TRBV12-4, with D possibly being TRBD1 (6 bases). The CDR3 length is 14 residues. Trimming took off 1 base at V and 8 bases at J, with 14 bases between the two ends. CDR3 in amino acids: CASSLVSGVGGYTF. The CDR3 nucleotides are TGTGCCAGCAGTTTAGTCTCAGGGGTTGGAGGCTACACCTTC.

This clonotype was counted between two and nine times. V gene TRBV7-6 combines with J gene TRBJ2-1, with TRBD2 matching over 9 bases. This CDR3 is built from 19 residues. Germline-derived CDR1 and CDR2 are SGHVS and FNYEAQ. Trimming cost V 3 bases and J 0 bases; bases outside gene matches: 12. For the CDR3, the DNA is TGTGCCAGCAGCTTTTCCCCCGGGACTAGCAGGAGCTCCTACAATGAGCAGTTCTTC. As protein: CASSFSPGTSRSSYNEQFF.

The count of this clonotype is one. This chain connects TRBV6-4 to TRBJ1-1, with 9 bases fitting TRBD1. Germline values: CDR1 MRHNA, CDR2 SNTAGT. The CDR3 is made up of 14 amino acids. V lost 4 bases, J lost 4 bases, and 4 bases stayed unmatched. CDR3 sequence reads: CASSVSDRGTEAFF. The CDR3 DNA sequence: TGTGCCAGCAGTGTCTCGGACAGGGGCACTGAAGCTTTCTTT.

This clonotype was seen at least ten times. The V and J genes are TRBV11-2 and TRBJ2-1; D remains unclear. Germline V gene data show CDR1 as SGHAT and CDR2 as FQNNGV. CDR3 length: 16 amino acids. Trimming took off 5 bases at V and 8 bases at J, with 22 bases between the two ends. This chain's CDR3 is CASSVIPTGSPDEQFF. CDR3 nucleotides: TGTGCCAGCAGCGTCATTCCAACGGGCTCCCCCGATGAGCAGTTCTTC.

The chain employs TRBV7-9 and TRBJ2-7, with D perhaps matching TRBD1 or TRBD2 (6 bases each). V was clipped by 4 bases and J by 6 bases, with 13 bases between them. The CDR3 spans 13 residues. In germline, CDR1 is SEHNR, CDR2 FQNEAQ (reference sequence). This CDR3 is CASSWPGAPEQYF. The CDR3 DNA sequence: TGTGCCAGCAGCTGGCCGGGGGCCCCCGAGCAGTACTTC.

This clonotype was counted only a few times. The chain has TRBV4-1 and TRBJ2-7; 12 bases match TRBD2. Germline CDR1 is MGHRA and CDR2 is YSYEKL. The ends lost 2 bases at V and 6 bases at J; junction bases unmatched: 5. CDR3 length equals 15 residues. The CDR3 loop is CASSQRLAGAGEQYF. The CDR3 DNA is TGCGCCAGCAGCCAAAGACTAGCGGGGGCAGGCGAGCAGTACTTC.

This clonotype was recorded many times. The chain is built from TRBV3-1 and TRBJ2-2, with D perhaps assigned TRBD1 or TRBD2 (5 bases each). The CDR3 covers 20 residues. Trimming shortened V by 2 bases and J by 0 bases, and 22 bases separated the two germline ends. Germline lookup yields CDR1 LGHDT and CDR2 YNNKEL (reference sequence). CDR3 amino acids: CASSQYFDRGPITNTGELFF. The CDR3 DNA is TGTGCCAGCAGCCAATACTTCGATAGGGGACCGATAACGAACACCGGGGAGCTGTTTTTT.

J is TRBJ1-3 and V is TRBV5-1, with unresolved D. V lost 5 bases and J 0 bases, leaving 9 bases between the germline ends. The CDR3 loop spans 14 amino acids. Germline values: CDR1 SGHRS, CDR2 YFSETQ. The CDR3: CASSLWSSGNTIYF. Here the CDR3 DNA reads TGCGCCAGCAGTTTATGGAGCTCTGGAAACACCATATATTTT.

This clonotype was found many times. The chain uses TRBV6-5 and TRBJ2-7; no definite D call. The CDR3 is 13 residues long. V shed 0 bases and J shed 6 bases, with 9 bases lying between them. Germline V gene lookup returns CDR1 MNHEY and CDR2 SVGAGI. CDR3 in DNA: TGTGCCAGCAGTTACTCTGGAGATCTCGAGCAGTACTTC. Protein: CASSYSGDLEQYF.

The chain links TRBV2 to TRBJ2-7, with 8 bases fitting TRBD1. The germline V gene has CDR1 SNHLY and CDR2 FYNNEI. The length of the CDR3 is 17 residues. The V segment lost 2 bases and the J segment 3 bases; nucleotides outside the gene matches: 12. CDR3 sequence (DNA): TGTGCCAGCAGTGAATCCCGACCGACAGGGGCCAACTACGAGCAGTACTTC. Translating it yields CASSESRPTGANYEQYF.

The chain carries TRBV7-2 and TRBJ2-4; the D is unclear. The CDR3 consists of 13 residues. Between the trimmed V and J ends, which lost 3 bases and 10 bases, there was a span of 13 bases. In germline, CDR1 is SGHTA, CDR2 FQGNSA. The CDR3 nucleotides read TGTGCCAGCAGCTTCGAGTCTTCGAATATTCAGTACTTC. Translating it yields CASSFESSNIQYF.

This chain connects TRBV4-2 to TRBJ2-3, with TRBD2 matching 8 bases. Germline loops: CDR1 LGHNA, CDR2 YNFKEQ. V was pared by 4 bases and J by 2 bases, with 8 bases of the junction left unmatched. This CDR3 is built from 16 residues. In nucleotides, the CDR3 is TGTGCCAGCAGCCCCCGGCTAGCGGGCTTCACAGATACGCAGTATTTT. As protein: CASSPRLAGFTDTQYF.

This clonotype was counted only a few times. This sequence joins TRBV27 and TRBJ1-2, with D unresolved. Trimming took 5 bases from V and 7 from J, leaving 17 bases between them. The CDR3 spans 14 residues. The germline gives CDR1 MNHEY, CDR2 SMNVEV (reference sequence). CDR3 nucleotide sequence: TGTGCCAGCAGTCCCGGCGGGGTGCGCGCTGGCTACACCTTC. It yields the protein CASSPGGVRAGYTF.

A few counts support this clonotype. The V call is TRBV9, the J call TRBJ1-3, with D perhaps TRBD1 (6 bases). V was pared by 0 bases and J by 0 bases, with 13 bases between. CDR3 length: 17 amino acids. Germline V gene sequence: CDR1 SGDLS, CDR2 YYNGEE. DNA for the CDR3: TGTGCCAGCAGCGTAGAGGGGGGACACCTCTCTGGAAACACCATATATTTT. It encodes CASSVEGGHLSGNTIYF.

The rearrangement links TRBV2 to TRBJ2-3; D call uncertain. V lost 1 base, J lost 4 bases, and 18 bases lay in between. There are 17 residues in the CDR3. The germline V gene encodes CDR1 SNHLY and CDR2 FYNNEI. The CDR3 DNA reads TGTGCCAGCAGTGAAGGCAGAACGGAAAGTGGGGCAGATACGCAGTATTTT. Its protein is CASSEGRTESGADTQYF.